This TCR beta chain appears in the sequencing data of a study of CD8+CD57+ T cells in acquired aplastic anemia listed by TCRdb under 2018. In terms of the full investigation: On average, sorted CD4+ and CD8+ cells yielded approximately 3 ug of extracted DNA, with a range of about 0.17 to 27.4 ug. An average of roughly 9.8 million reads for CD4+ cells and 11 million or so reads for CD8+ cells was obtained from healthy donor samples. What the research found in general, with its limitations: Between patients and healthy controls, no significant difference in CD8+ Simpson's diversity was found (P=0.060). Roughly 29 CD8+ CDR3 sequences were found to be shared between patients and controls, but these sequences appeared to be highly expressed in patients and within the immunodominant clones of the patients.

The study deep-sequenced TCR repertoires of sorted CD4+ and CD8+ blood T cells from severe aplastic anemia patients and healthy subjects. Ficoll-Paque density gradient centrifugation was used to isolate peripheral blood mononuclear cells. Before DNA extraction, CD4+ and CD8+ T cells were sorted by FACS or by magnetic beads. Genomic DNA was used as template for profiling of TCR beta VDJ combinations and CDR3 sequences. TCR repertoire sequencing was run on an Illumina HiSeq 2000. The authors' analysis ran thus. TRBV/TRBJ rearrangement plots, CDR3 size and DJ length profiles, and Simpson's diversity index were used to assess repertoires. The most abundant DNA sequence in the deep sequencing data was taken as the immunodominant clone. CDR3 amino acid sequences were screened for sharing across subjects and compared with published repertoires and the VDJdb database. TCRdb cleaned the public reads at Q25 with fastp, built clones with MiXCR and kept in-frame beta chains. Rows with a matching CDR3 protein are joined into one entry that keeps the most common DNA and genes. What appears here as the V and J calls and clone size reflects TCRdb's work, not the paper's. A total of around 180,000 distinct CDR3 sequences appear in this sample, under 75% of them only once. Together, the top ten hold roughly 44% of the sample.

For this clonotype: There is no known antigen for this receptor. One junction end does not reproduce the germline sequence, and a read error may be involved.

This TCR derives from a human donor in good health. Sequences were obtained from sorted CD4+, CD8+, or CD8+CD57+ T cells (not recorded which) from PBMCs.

The CDR3 reads as follows: CASSEWAGENTGAFF. The nucleotide sequence is given as TGTGCCAGCAGTGAATGGGCAGGGGAAAACACTGGAGCTTTCTTT. The chain is made from TRBV6-1 and TRBJ1-1, with TRBD1 as a weak D call on 6 bases. CDR1 and CDR2 were assigned from the germline V gene as MNHNS and SASEGT. The CDR3, cysteine through phenylalanine, is 15 amino acids long. The only DNA kept is the CDR3, 45 bases in frame from the first base.